Given below is one T cell receptor (beta chain) in context. Its target is unknown. The CDR3 runs to 17 residues. CDR1 is MDHEN, CDR2 SYDVKM, per germline. The junction had 11 bases not matched to a gene; V was cut back by 4 bases and J by 3 bases. This record belongs to a study of blood T cells in healthy people across ages. Study-wide points: Diversity of TCR beta correlated strongly with naive T cell percentage.

For the second PCR, which ran for about 7 to 11 cycles, a sample-barcoded 5' primer and a J-beta primer mix were used. Each of the samples gave a minimum of 2.5 million paired-end reads that contained CDR3. One entry per CDR3 protein results from TCRdb running MiXCR on the 5' RACE reads. The sample contains 1.5 million to 2 million distinct CDR3 sequences, 25% to 30% of which appear only once. Input material: blood. This TCR derives from a woman in her 30s in good health. The V call is TRBV28, the J call TRBJ1-2; the match to TRBD1 covers 10 bases. CDR3 residues: CASSSLTTGGCYYGYTF. CDR3 nucleotide sequence: TGTGCCAGCAGTTCCCTAACGACAGGGGGCTGCTACTATGGCTACACCTTC.